The TCR beta chain under discussion was sequenced for a study of shared clonotypes between healthy human individuals. Study outcomes and limitations: Larger estimated richness was generally seen in naive subsets than in memory subsets.

On this clone: Its antigen remains unidentified.

The V segment lost 0 bases and the J segment 4 bases; nucleotides outside the gene matches: 4. The CDR3 is 15 amino acids. CDR1 and CDR2 (germline): WNHNN, SYGVQD (reference sequence). Clones were read by immunoSEQ multiplex PCR, and TCRdb kept only the in-frame ones, dropping some. Among 1.6 million or so clones, around 98.5% were seen once, and the ten largest hold under 0.45%. The chain links TRBV10-1 to TRBJ2-7; TRBD2 agrees at 9 bases. Sequenced input: naive CD4+ T cells sorted from blood. Subset described: CD45RA+ positively selected. This receptor was obtained from a man aged 25 to 40 in good health. The CDR3 nucleotides read TGCGCCAGCAGTGAGTCGCTAGCGGGGAAGTACGAGCAGTACTTC. As protein: CASSESLAGKYEQYF.